One and the same sample provided the 18 T cell receptor beta chains below, sequenced in a study of T cell repertoires in cytomegalovirus infection (dated by TCRdb to between 2018 and 2020). These TCRs are of unknown antigen specificity. The treatment or condition label, as the study defines it: in vitro stimulation with specific CMV peptide epitopes to enrich CMV-specific T cells. The sequencing machine was an Illumina HiSeq 1500. The public reads were reprocessed in TCRdb via fastp at Q25 and MiXCR, keeping in-frame beta chains. Duplicate CDR3 protein sequences are folded into a single record with the most common DNA and genes. Counted in this sample were a few hundred thousand distinct CDR3 sequences; roughly a third of them appeared once. The ten largest account for roughly 12% of the sample. Sequences were derived from cultured PBMCs, sampled from culture after CMV antigen stimulation. These receptors were collected from a human donor in good health (CMV status not recorded). Some clones in this sample may be carry-over from other donors' samples.

This clonotype showed up just a few times. This chain joins TRBV19 and TRBJ2-7, with D perhaps given as TRBD1 or TRBD2 (5 bases each). The CDR3 has 16 amino acids. Trimming stripped 1 base from V and 1 base from J, with 14 bases between. Germline CDR1 and CDR2: LNHDA and SQIVND (reference sequence). The CDR3 coding sequence is TGTGCCAGTAGTATAGGGGACGGGGTCGGGTCCTACGAGCAGTACTTC. Its protein product is CASSIGDGVGSYEQYF.

The gene calls are TRBV19 and TRBJ1-1, with unresolved D. The germline gives CDR1 LNHDA, CDR2 SQIVND (reference sequence). The V end lost 1 base, the J end lost 1 base, and 10 bases lay between the germline ends. This CDR3 has 15 amino acids. CDR3: CASSIVGKANTEAFF. CDR3 bases: TGTGCCAGTAGTATAGTTGGAAAAGCGAACACTGAAGCTTTCTTT.

This chain links TRBV6-2 or TRBV6-3 with TRBJ2-5; D uncertain. The CDR3 covers 17 residues. In germline, CDR1 is MNHEY, CDR2 SVGEGT. V was cut by 8 bases and J by 0 bases, with 22 bases left in between. The CDR3 here is CASGPILGKYDQETQYF. CDR3 in DNA: TGTGCCAGCGGACCCATCCTGGGCAAGTACGACCAAGAGACCCAGTACTTC.

This clonotype was seen repeatedly, ten times or more. The chain couples TRBV7-2 to TRBJ2-4, with 8 nucleotides matching TRBD2. V was clipped by 2 bases and J by 10 bases; unmatched bases: 10. This CDR3 spans 15 amino acids. Per germline, CDR1 SGHTA and CDR2 FQGNSA. The DNA for the CDR3 is TGTGCCAGCAGCTTACCTCCGGGGGGGGGCCCAATTCAGTACTTC. Its protein is CASSLPPGGGPIQYF. Supplemented by reference TRBV7-2 and TRBJ2-4, the full variable domain reads GAGVSQSPSNKVTEKGKDVELRCDPISGHTALYWYRQSLGQGLEFLIYFQGNSAPDKSGLPSDRFSAERTGGSVSTLTIQRTQQEDSAVYLCASSLPPGGGPIQYFGAGTRLSVL.

This rearrangement joins TRBV28 to TRBJ1-5, with 7 bases matching TRBD1. Germline CDR1 reads MDHEN; CDR2 reads SYDVKM. This CDR3 spans 15 amino acids. The junction had 8 bases not matched to a gene; V was cut back by 6 bases and J by 3 bases. The CDR3 here is CASSPSGTVNQPQHF. The CDR3, as DNA: TGTGCCAGCAGCCCCTCCGGGACAGTCAATCAGCCCCAGCATTTT.

This clonotype was seen a few times. The V and J genes are TRBV7-6 and TRBJ1-1; the match to TRBD1 covers 8 bases. Per germline, CDR1 SGHVS and CDR2 FNYEAQ. After removal of 5 bases from V and 13 bases from J, the junction contained 15 bases not matched to a gene. The CDR3 runs 14 residues. This chain's CDR3 is CASSPGTGQPWDFF. The CDR3 bases are TGTGCCAGCAGCCCGGGGACAGGCCAGCCGTGGGATTTCTTT.

This clonotype occurred a few times. V gene TRBV27 combines with J gene TRBJ2-7; possible D gene TRBD2, 5 bases. The germline V gene encodes CDR1 MNHEY and CDR2 SMNVEV (reference sequence). This CDR3 spans 16 amino acids. V dropped 4 bases and J dropped 3 bases, with 19 bases sitting between them. The CDR3 DNA reads TGTGCCAGCAGTTCCGGAAGGACGGATCGGGGCTACGAGCAGTACGTC. Translation gives CASSSGRTDRGYEQYV.

The chain recombines TRBV10-2 with TRBJ2-7; TRBD1 matches 7 bases. The CDR3 is 15 residues long. With 3 bases clipped from V and 7 bases from J, the junction kept 12 bases outside the gene matches. The germline CDR1 and CDR2 sequences are WSHSY and SAAADI. The CDR3 sequence is CASSDPRKQGSEQYV. Here the CDR3 DNA reads TGCGCCAGCAGTGACCCTCGAAAACAGGGGAGTGAGCAGTACGTC.

The chain is built from TRBV4-1 and TRBJ1-1; no clear D. V shed 4 bases and J shed 5 bases, with 17 bases lying between them. CDR3 length: 15 residues. CDR1 MGHRA and CDR2 YSYEKL come from the germline V gene. CDR3 bases: TGCGCCAGCAGCCTGCGCGGAAGCCTCTGGACTGAAGCTTTCTTT. Translation: CASSLRGSLWTEAFF.

The V and J genes are TRBV20-1 and TRBJ1-2; no definite D call. Per the germline V gene, CDR1 is DFQATT and CDR2 is SNEGSKA (reference sequence). V lost 0 bases and J lost 7, with 18 bases in between. CDR3 length: 15 amino acids. CDR3 in DNA: TGCAGTGCTAGAGATAATAGGGCTCCGAGCTGTGGCTACACCTTC. It specifies CSARDNRAPSCGYTF.

This clonotype has a handful of counts. J is TRBJ1-2 and V is TRBV19, with D hard to call. CDR1 and CDR2 (germline): LNHDA, SQIVND (reference sequence). Between the trimmed V and J ends, which lost 3 bases and 1 base, there was a span of 24 bases. The CDR3 runs to 19 residues. The CDR3 sequence: CASSISVGSTVGHNYGYTF. CDR3 sequence (DNA): TGTGCCAGTAGTATCTCCGTTGGTTCGACCGTCGGCCATAACTATGGCTACACCTTC. The variable domain in full, with the rest retrieved from reference TRBV19 and TRBJ1-2, is DGGITQSPKYLFRKEGQNVTLSCEQNLNHDAMYWYRQDPGQGLRLIYYSQIVNDFQKGDIAEGYSVSREKKESFPLTVTSAQKNPTAFYLCASSISVGSTVGHNYGYTFGSGTRLTVV.

V usage is TRBV9 and J usage is TRBJ2-1; 9 positions agree with TRBD2. Germline CDR1 is SGDLS and CDR2 is YYNGEE. The CDR3 runs to 17 residues. V gave up 5 bases and J gave up 0 bases; unmatched junction bases: 9. DNA of the CDR3: TGTGCCAGCAGGGAGGGGGTTAGCGGGAGCTCCTACAATGAGCAGTTCTTC. It codes for CASREGVSGSSYNEQFF.

The genes are TRBV24-1 and TRBJ1-2, with a possible D match to TRBD1 (5 bases). Deletions cut 5 bases from V and 5 bases from J, with 14 bases between. This CDR3 region has 14 residues. Germline CDR1 and CDR2: KGHDR and SFDVKD. DNA of the CDR3: TGTGCCACCAGTGCCCCCGGCAGGGATTATGGCTACACCTTC. This gives the protein CATSAPGRDYGYTF.

The V gene is TRBV7-2, the J gene TRBJ2-3, with D unresolved. Trimming shortened V by 7 bases and J by 2 bases, and 19 bases separated the two germline ends. The CDR3 extends over 16 amino acids. Germline-derived CDR1 and CDR2 are SGHTA and FQGNSA. The DNA of the CDR3 is TGTGCCAGCATTTTAGGGATCGCTACCAACACAGATACGCAGTATTTT. Translated, it gives CASILGIATNTDTQYF.

The V call is TRBV19, the J call TRBJ1-2; 7 positions match TRBD1. The germline V gene encodes CDR1 LNHDA and CDR2 SQIVND (reference sequence). This CDR3 has 16 amino acids. J gave up 5 bases and V 7 bases, and 16 bases lay outside the gene matches. CDR3 nucleotide sequence: TGTGCCAGTAAGATCGGAGACAGGGAATTAAGATATGGCTACACCTTC. Its protein is CASKIGDRELRYGYTF.

The genes are TRBV6-1 and TRBJ1-6, with D possibly matching TRBD1 (5 bases). V gave up 5 bases and J gave up 7 bases, with 15 bases separating them. The CDR3 totals 15 residues. Germline V lookup: CDR1 MNHNS, CDR2 SASEGT. CDR3 protein: CASSLKGRINSPLHF. The CDR3 region has the DNA TGTGCCAGCAGTTTAAAGGGACGGATCAATTCACCCCTCCACTTT.

The rearrangement links TRBV20-1 to TRBJ2-1; TRBD2 agrees at 9 bases. J lost 8 bases, V lost 3 bases, and 14 bases had no gene match. Germline CDR1 reads DFQATT; CDR2 reads SNEGSKA (reference sequence). CDR3 length: 16 residues. CDR3 in amino acids: CSASRALSGSFDEQFF. CDR3 nucleotide sequence: TGCAGTGCTAGCCGAGCACTTAGCGGGAGTTTTGATGAGCAGTTCTTC.

This clonotype was observed a few times. This chain links TRBV3-1 with TRBJ1-3; maybe TRBD1 (6 bases). V dropped 2 bases and J dropped 3 bases, with 11 bases sitting between them. Germline lookup yields CDR1 LGHDT and CDR2 YNNKEL (reference sequence). This CDR3 has 15 residues. The CDR3: CASSQQQGLGNTIYF. Written as DNA, the CDR3 is TGTGCCAGCAGCCAACAACAGGGTCTTGGAAACACCATATATTTT. Combining the CDR3 with reference TRBV3-1 and TRBJ1-3 gives the whole variable domain DTAVSQTPKYLVTQMGNDKSIKCEQNLGHDTMYWYKQDSKKFLKIMFSYNNKELIINETVPNRFSPKSPDKAHLNLHINSLELGDSAVYFCASSQQQGLGNTIYFGEGSWLTVV.